These 13 T cell receptor beta chains were sequenced from one sample in a study of neurological immune-mediated disorders. MiXCR was run by TCRdb on the 5' RACE reads, yielding one entry per CDR3 protein. The table lists 50,000 to 75,000 distinct CDR3 sequences, approximately 4.1% of them singletons. Material: PBMCs. All receptors come from a man in his fifties with multiple sclerosis.

This clonotype appeared a few times. The rearrangement links TRBV20-1 to TRBJ1-1; no definite D call. Deletions cut 0 bases from V and 0 bases from J, with 8 bases between. The CDR3 is 14 residues long. Germline V gene lookup returns CDR1 DFQATT and CDR2 SNEGSKA (reference sequence). CDR3 nucleotides: TGCAGTGCTAGAGATTGGAGTATGAACACTGAAGCTTTCTTT. Its protein product is CSARDWSMNTEAFF.

This clonotype was recorded many times. The rearrangement uses TRBV29-1 and TRBJ1-4, with 9 bases matching TRBD1. This CDR3 has 15 amino acids. Trimming cost V 4 bases and J 8 bases; bases outside gene matches: 11. From germline, CDR1 is SQVTM and CDR2 ANQGSEA. CDR3 nucleotide sequence: TGCAGCGTTGGTCGAACAGGGGGCCTTCTCGAAAAACTGTTTTTT. Encoded protein: CSVGRTGGLLEKLFF.

This clonotype has ten or more counts. The V and J genes are TRBV7-6 and TRBJ1-6, with D possibly TRBD1 on 5 matching bases. The CDR3 spans 15 residues. In germline, CDR1 is SGHVS, CDR2 FNYEAQ. V lost 4 bases and J lost 9, with 16 bases in between. CDR3 region: CASSSGVSSGSPLHF. The CDR3 DNA reads as TGTGCCAGCAGCTCGGGGGTCAGTAGTGGTTCACCCCTCCACTTT.

As to this clonotype: The junction departs from the called germline gene at one end, perhaps through a read error. This chain joins TRBV20-1 and TRBJ1-6, with a tentative D call TRBD1 (5 bases). Germline V CDR1 and CDR2: DFQATT, SNEGSKA (reference sequence). There are 13 residues in the CDR3. The CDR3 sequence: CSARGDSSSPLNF. The CDR3 coding sequence is TGCAGTGCTAGAGGGGACTCCAGTTCACCCCTCAACTTT.

This clonotype was detected ten times or more. The chain recombines TRBV29-1 with TRBJ2-7; D might be TRBD1 (6 bases). V dropped 6 bases and J dropped 3 bases, with 9 bases sitting between them. The V gene's germline CDR1 is SQVTM and CDR2 ANQGSEA. This CDR3 is 11 amino acids long. The DNA for the CDR3 is TGCAGCGTATCCAGGGGCTACGAGCAGTACGTC. This encodes CSVSRGYEQYV.

This clonotype was observed at least ten times. Given a much more abundant clone one base away, this may be a read error. This rearrangement joins TRBV7-2 to TRBJ1-6; D possibly corresponds to TRBD1 (5 bases). Trimming took off 2 bases at V and 9 bases at J, with 8 bases between the two ends. Germline V gene data show CDR1 as SGHTA and CDR2 as FQGNSA. The CDR3 is made up of 13 amino acids. CDR3 sequence reads: CASSLKRGSPLHF. CDR3 DNA sequence: TGTGCCAGCAGCTTAAAAAGGGGTTCACCCCTCCACTTT.

This clonotype showed up many times. The gene calls are TRBV4-2 and TRBJ2-2; D gene uncertain. The V gene lost 5 bases and the J gene lost 2 bases, with 6 bases spanning the gap. The CDR3 has 13 residues. Germline CDR1 and CDR2: LGHNA and YNFKEQ. The CDR3 sequence is CASSAGNTGELFF. The CDR3 DNA sequence: TGTGCCAGCAGCGCCGGCAACACCGGGGAGCTGTTTTTT.

This clonotype was detected ten times or more. This chain joins TRBV5-1 and TRBJ2-3, with 11 bases fitting TRBD2. V trimming: 4 bases; J trimming: 7 bases; junction bases outside the gene matches: 8. This CDR3 region has 15 residues. Per the germline V gene, CDR1 is SGHRS and CDR2 is YFSETQ. In DNA form, the CDR3 reads TGCGCCAGCAGCCCCTTAGCGGGGGGGCCGAATACGCAGTATTTT. Translated, it gives CASSPLAGGPNTQYF.

This clonotype was picked up a small number of times. V gene TRBV6-5 combines with J gene TRBJ2-7, with D perhaps TRBD1 (6 bases). The ends were cut back, 8 bases at V and 0 bases at J, with 14 bases in the middle. The germline CDR1 and CDR2 sequences are MNHEY and SVGAGI. The CDR3 has 14 residues. For the CDR3, the DNA is TGTGCCAGCTCGGAGTCAGGGGACTCCTACGAGCAGTACTTC. Translating it yields CASSESGDSYEQYF.

This clonotype was seen a single time. The rearrangement links TRBV5-1 to TRBJ2-3; D not resolved. Germline V gives CDR1 SGHRS, CDR2 YFSETQ. The CDR3 has 14 residues. Trimming stripped 3 bases from V and 2 bases from J, with 10 bases between. For the CDR3, the DNA is TGCGCCAGCAGCTCCGGGTCTTCCACAGATACGCAGTATTTT. This codes for CASSSGSSTDTQYF.

This clonotype was detected ten times or more. This chain joins TRBV7-9 and TRBJ2-5, with 11 bases matching TRBD2. Germline V gene lookup returns CDR1 SEHNR and CDR2 FQNEAQ (reference sequence). V shed 4 bases and J 7 bases; nucleotides not matched to a gene: 11. This CDR3 is 16 amino acids long. Here the CDR3 reads CASSSKGGTSGGTQYF. DNA for the CDR3: TGTGCCAGCAGCTCAAAAGGAGGGACTAGCGGAGGGACCCAGTACTTC.

Ten or more counts support this clonotype. V usage is TRBV20-1 and J usage is TRBJ2-7, with TRBD1 matching over 9 bases. CDR3 length equals 13 residues. Germline V lookup: CDR1 DFQATT, CDR2 SNEGSKA (reference sequence). The V segment lost 3 bases and the J segment 4 bases; nucleotides outside the gene matches: 4. The CDR3, as DNA: TGCAGTGCTAGTAACAGGGGGCAGTACGAGCAGTACTTC. Protein: CSASNRGQYEQYF.

This clonotype was observed once. The chain links TRBV6-2 or TRBV6-3 to TRBJ1-5; D is possibly TRBD1 (5 bases). V lost 0 bases, J lost 4 bases, and 13 bases lay in between. The germline CDR1 and CDR2 sequences are MNHEY and SVGEGT. The CDR3 spans 16 residues. The DNA of the CDR3 is TGTGCCAGCAGTTACTCGTGGGGGTCTGGAAATCAGCCCCAGCATTTT. Translated: CASSYSWGSGNQPQHF.